This T cell receptor beta chain was recovered during a study of cytomegalovirus exposure and HLA in healthy donors. The study's findings and limits: After further analysis at a later stage, around 17,000 TCR beta sequences were associated with HLA alleles at 0.05 false discovery rate. What a later analysis showed was that several of the most significant clusters appeared linked to common viral pathogens.

This CDR3 contains 15 residues. The germline V gene has CDR1 WSHSY and CDR2 SAAADI. V lost 1 base and J lost 5; bases outside the gene matches: 5. As concerns this clone: Its target is unknown.

PCR employed 60 Vbeta and 13 Jbeta primers. Using immunoSEQ multiplex PCR, the repertoire was profiled, and TCRdb retains in-frame clones only, with some absent. The sample contains 200,000 to 250,000 clones, 75% to 90% of which appear only once. This sequence was found in a boy under 10 years old in good health and CMV-seronegative. The V and J genes are TRBV10-2 and TRBJ1-2; 9 bases fit TRBD1. Sample: PBMCs. CDR3 sequence (DNA): TGCGCCAGCAGTGAGTTGGGGGACAGGGAGTATGGCTACACCTTC. The encoded protein is CASSELGDREYGYTF.